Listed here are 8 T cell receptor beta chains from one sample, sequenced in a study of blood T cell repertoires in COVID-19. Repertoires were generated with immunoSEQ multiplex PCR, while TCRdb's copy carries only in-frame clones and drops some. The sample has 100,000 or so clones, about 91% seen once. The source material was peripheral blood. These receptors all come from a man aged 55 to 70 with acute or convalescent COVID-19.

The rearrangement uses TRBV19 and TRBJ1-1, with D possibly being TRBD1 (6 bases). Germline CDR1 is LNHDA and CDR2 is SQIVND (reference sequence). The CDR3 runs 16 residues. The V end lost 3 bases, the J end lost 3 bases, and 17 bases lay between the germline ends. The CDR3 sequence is CASSIVPGAGDTEAFF. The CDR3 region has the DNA TGTGCCAGTAGTATTGTACCGGGGGCGGGGGACACTGAAGCTTTCTTT.

The CDR3 region has the DNA TGTGCCAGTAGTAAGCGGGCGTCCTACGAGCAGTACTTC. Protein: CASSKRASYEQYF. The J gene is TRBJ2-7, the V gene TRBV19, with D possibly TRBD2 on 6 matching bases. Deletions cut 4 bases from V and 1 base from J, with 8 bases between. The V gene's germline CDR1 is LNHDA and CDR2 SQIVND (reference sequence). The CDR3 is 13 amino acids.

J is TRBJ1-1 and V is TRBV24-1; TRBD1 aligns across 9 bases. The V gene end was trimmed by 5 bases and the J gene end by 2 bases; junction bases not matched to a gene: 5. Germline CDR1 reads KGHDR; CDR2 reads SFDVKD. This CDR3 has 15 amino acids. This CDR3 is CATSVGQGFNTEAFF. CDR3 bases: TGTGCCACCAGTGTGGGACAGGGCTTTAACACTGAAGCTTTCTTT.

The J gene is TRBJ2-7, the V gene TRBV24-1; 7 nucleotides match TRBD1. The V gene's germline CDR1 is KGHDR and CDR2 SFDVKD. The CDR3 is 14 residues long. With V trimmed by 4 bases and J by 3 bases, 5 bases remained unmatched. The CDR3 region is CATSERTGGYEQYF. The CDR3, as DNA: TGTGCCACCAGTGAGCGGACAGGCGGCTACGAGCAGTACTTC.

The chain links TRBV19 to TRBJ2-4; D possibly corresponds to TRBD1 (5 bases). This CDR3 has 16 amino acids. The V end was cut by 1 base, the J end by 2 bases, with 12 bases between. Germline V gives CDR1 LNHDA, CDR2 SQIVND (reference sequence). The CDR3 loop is CASSIGRQGTKNIQYF. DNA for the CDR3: TGTGCCAGTAGTATAGGCCGGCAGGGTACCAAAAACATTCAGTACTTC. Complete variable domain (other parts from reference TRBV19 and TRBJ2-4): DGGITQSPKYLFRKEGQNVTLSCEQNLNHDAMYWYRQDPGQGLRLIYYSQIVNDFQKGDIAEGYSVSREKKESFPLTVTSAQKNPTAFYLCASSIGRQGTKNIQYFGAGTRLSVL.

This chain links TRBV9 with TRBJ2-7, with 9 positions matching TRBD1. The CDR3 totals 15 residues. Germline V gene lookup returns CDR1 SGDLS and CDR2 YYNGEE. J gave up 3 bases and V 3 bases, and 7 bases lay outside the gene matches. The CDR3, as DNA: TGTGCCAGCAGCGCCTCCGGGACAGGGCTCTACGAGCAGTACTTC. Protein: CASSASGTGLYEQYF.

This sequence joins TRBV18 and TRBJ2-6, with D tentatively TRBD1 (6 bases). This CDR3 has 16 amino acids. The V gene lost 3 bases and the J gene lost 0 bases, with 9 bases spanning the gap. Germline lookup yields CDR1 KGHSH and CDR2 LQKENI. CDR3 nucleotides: TGTGCCAGCTCACCTAGGACAGCCTCTGGGGCCAACGTCCTGACTTTC. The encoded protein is CASSPRTASGANVLTF.

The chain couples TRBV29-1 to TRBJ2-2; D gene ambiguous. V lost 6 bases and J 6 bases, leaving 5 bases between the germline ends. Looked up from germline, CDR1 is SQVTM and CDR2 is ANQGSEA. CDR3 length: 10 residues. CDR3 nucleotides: TGCAGCGTCGCGGCCGGGGAGCTGTTTTTT. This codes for CSVAAGELFF.